These 13 T cell receptor beta chains originate from one sample sequenced in a study of T cells after yellow fever vaccination. One entry per CDR3 protein, called by TCRdb with MiXCR from the 5' RACE reads. The profile shows 300,000 to 450,000 distinct CDR3 sequences, 8% to 9.5% of them singletons. Material: PBMCs, obtained roughly seven weeks after the first yellow fever vaccination. The source is a young man who received the YFV17D yellow fever vaccine.

V gene TRBV20-1 combines with J gene TRBJ2-1; TRBD1 matches at 9 bases. CDR3 length: 14 amino acids. The germline CDR1 and CDR2 sequences are DFQATT and SNEGSKA (reference sequence). Trimming at V came to 3 bases and at J to 0 bases, leaving 0 bases not matched to a gene. DNA of the CDR3: TGCAGTGCTAGGGGACAGGGCTCCTACAATGAGCAGTTCTTC. Amino acids: CSARGQGSYNEQFF.

The rearrangement joins TRBV20-1 to TRBJ2-5; 8 bases line up with TRBD2. J gave up 4 bases and V 8 bases, and 9 bases lay outside the gene matches. The CDR3 length is 13 residues. The V gene's germline CDR1 is DFQATT and CDR2 SNEGSKA (reference sequence). CDR3 nucleotides: TGCAGTCGAATCGGGGGGGCCGGAGAGACCCAGTACTTC. Protein product: CSRIGGAGETQYF.

The sample holds a few counts of this clonotype. The V gene is TRBV6-2 or TRBV6-3, the J gene TRBJ2-1; weak D call: TRBD2 (5 bases). Germline lookup yields CDR1 MNHEY and CDR2 SVGEGT. With 6 bases removed from V and 5 bases from J, the gap between germline ends came to 14 bases. The CDR3 loop spans 14 amino acids. CDR3 in DNA: TGTGCCAGCAGATCCGTTGGACTCAACAATGAGCAGTTCTTC. Translating gives CASRSVGLNNEQFF.

This clonotype was counted between two and nine times. V and J are TRBV20-1 and TRBJ1-1, with no clear D. V was clipped by 0 bases and J by 11 bases, with 16 bases between them. Germline V gene sequence: CDR1 DFQATT, CDR2 SNEGSKA (reference sequence). The length of the CDR3 is 13 residues. This CDR3 is CSAREPANWDAFF. For the CDR3, the DNA is TGCAGTGCTAGAGAGCCAGCCAACTGGGATGCTTTCTTT.

This clonotype was found a few times. The V call is TRBV12-3 or TRBV12-4, the J call TRBJ2-2, with TRBD2 as a possible D gene (6 bases). The CDR3 spans 15 residues. Trimming cost V 2 bases and J 8 bases, with 15 bases left between them. The CDR3 is CASSLLGLSRGELFF. The CDR3 region has the DNA TGTGCCAGCAGTTTATTGGGACTCAGTAGGGGGGAGCTGTTTTTT.

V and J are TRBV2 and TRBJ2-1, with 8 bases identical to TRBD1. Germline CDR1 is SNHLY and CDR2 is FYNNEI. J gave up 6 bases and V 2 bases, and 27 bases lay outside the gene matches. The CDR3 covers 22 residues. The CDR3 is CASSENPLPGQVQHGSINEQFF. CDR3 nucleotides: TGTGCCAGCAGTGAAAACCCACTACCGGGACAGGTCCAGCATGGGTCAATCAATGAGCAGTTCTTC. The full variable domain, with the rest looked up from reference TRBV2 and TRBJ2-1, is EPEVTQTPSHQVTQMGQEVILRCVPISNHLYFYWYRQILGQKVEFLVSFYNNEISEKSEIFDDQFSVERPDGSNFTLKIRSTKLEDSAMYFCASSENPLPGQVQHGSINEQFFGPGTRLTVL.

V gene TRBV7-6 combines with J gene TRBJ2-3, with 7 bases lining up with TRBD1. Germline lookup yields CDR1 SGHVS and CDR2 FNYEAQ. The CDR3 has 16 residues. With V trimmed by 4 bases and J by 2 bases, 9 bases remained unmatched. The CDR3 here is CASSSLGTEFTDTQYF. CDR3 DNA: TGTGCCAGCAGCTCCCTCGGGACAGAATTCACAGATACGCAGTATTTT.

The chain uses TRBV6-2 or TRBV6-3 and TRBJ1-5, with D possibly TRBD1 on 6 matching bases. CDR3 length: 14 amino acids. V lost 5 bases and J lost 9, with 17 bases in between. Germline CDR1 is MNHEY and CDR2 is SVGEGT. CDR3 loop: CASSTGGGWRPQHF. The CDR3 nucleotides are TGTGCCAGCAGTACGGGGGGGGGCTGGAGGCCCCAGCATTTT.

This sequence joins TRBV20-1 and TRBJ2-5; D is undetermined. There are 11 residues in the CDR3. CDR1 is DFQATT, CDR2 SNEGSKA, per germline (reference sequence). The germline V and J ends were trimmed by 3 bases and 2 bases, with 4 bases remaining between them. The CDR3 loop is CSASGQETQYF. CDR3 bases: TGCAGTGCTAGCGGTCAAGAGACCCAGTACTTC.

The table lists this clonotype with a few counts. The CDR3 region is CASSPGQAGDNTEAFF. The CDR3 nucleotides are TGTGCCAGCAGCCCGGGACAGGCTGGGGATAACACTGAAGCTTTCTTT. This chain connects TRBV3-1 to TRBJ1-1, with TRBD1 matching 8 bases. J gave up 2 bases and V 4 bases, and 9 bases lay outside the gene matches. The CDR3 is 16 amino acids. Germline V lookup: CDR1 LGHDT, CDR2 YNNKEL (reference sequence).

The gene calls are TRBV7-2 and TRBJ2-1; 10 bases are shared with TRBD2. Germline CDR1 is SGHTA and CDR2 is FQGNSA. The CDR3 consists of 15 residues. J lost 9 bases, V lost 3 bases, and 8 bases had no gene match. CDR3 nucleotide sequence: TGTGCCAGCAGCTTCCCAGCGGGGGGGCTTGGTGAGCAGTTCTTC. Protein: CASSFPAGGLGEQFF. The full variable domain, in which reference TRBV7-2 and TRBJ2-1 provide the parts outside the CDR3, is GAGVSQSPSNKVTEKGKDVELRCDPISGHTALYWYRQSLGQGLEFLIYFQGNSAPDKSGLPSDRFSAERTGGSVSTLTIQRTQQEDSAVYLCASSFPAGGLGEQFFGPGTRLTVL.

A few counts support this clonotype. The V call is TRBV4-2, the J call TRBJ2-5; maybe TRBD1 (6 bases). This CDR3 comprises 14 residues. Trimming removed 1 base from V and 5 bases from J, with 11 bases in between. CDR1 and CDR2 (germline): LGHNA, YNFKEQ. This chain's CDR3 is CASSQGRGMETQYF. Written as DNA, the CDR3 is TGTGCCAGCAGCCAAGGAAGGGGGATGGAGACCCAGTACTTC.

The gene calls are TRBV19 and TRBJ1-5; 7 positions match TRBD1. Germline loops: CDR1 LNHDA, CDR2 SQIVND (reference sequence). The V segment lost 6 bases and the J segment 1 base; nucleotides outside the gene matches: 9. This CDR3 is built from 16 residues. CDR3 sequence reads: CASRPTTGPSNQPQHF. The CDR3 coding sequence is TGTGCCAGTAGACCTACGACAGGGCCAAGCAATCAGCCCCAGCATTTT.